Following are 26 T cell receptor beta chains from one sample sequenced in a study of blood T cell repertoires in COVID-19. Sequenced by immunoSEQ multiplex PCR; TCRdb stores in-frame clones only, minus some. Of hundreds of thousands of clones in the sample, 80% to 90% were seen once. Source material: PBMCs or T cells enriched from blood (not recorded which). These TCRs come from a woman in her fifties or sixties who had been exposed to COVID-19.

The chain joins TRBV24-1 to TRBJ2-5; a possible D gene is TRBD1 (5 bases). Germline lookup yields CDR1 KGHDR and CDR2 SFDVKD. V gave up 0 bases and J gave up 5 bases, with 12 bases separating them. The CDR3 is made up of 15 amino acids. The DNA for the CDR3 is TGTGCCACCAGTGATTTGGCAGGGTTTGAGGAGACCCAGTACTTC. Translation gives CATSDLAGFEETQYF.

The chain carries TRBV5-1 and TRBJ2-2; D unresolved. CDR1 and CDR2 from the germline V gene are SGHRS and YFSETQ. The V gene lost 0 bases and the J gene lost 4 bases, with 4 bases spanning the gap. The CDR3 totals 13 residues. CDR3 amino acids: CASSLAGTGELFF. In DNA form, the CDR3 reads TGCGCCAGCAGCTTGGCGGGCACCGGGGAGCTGTTTTTT.

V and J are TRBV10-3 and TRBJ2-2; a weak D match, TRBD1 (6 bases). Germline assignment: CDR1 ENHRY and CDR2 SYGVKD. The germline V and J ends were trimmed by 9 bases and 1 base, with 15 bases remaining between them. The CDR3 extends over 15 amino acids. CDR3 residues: CAIGDGRGNTGELFF. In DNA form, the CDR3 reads TGTGCCATTGGTGATGGCAGGGGGAACACCGGGGAGCTGTTTTTT.

The CDR3 nucleotides read TGTGCCAGCAGAGGGAGGGAGTCCACTGAAGCTTTCTTT. It translates to CASRGRESTEAFF. The chain uses TRBV6-5 and TRBJ1-1, with unresolved D. This CDR3 comprises 13 residues. Germline V gives CDR1 MNHEY, CDR2 SVGAGI. Between the trimmed V and J ends, which lost 6 bases and 4 bases, there was a span of 12 bases.

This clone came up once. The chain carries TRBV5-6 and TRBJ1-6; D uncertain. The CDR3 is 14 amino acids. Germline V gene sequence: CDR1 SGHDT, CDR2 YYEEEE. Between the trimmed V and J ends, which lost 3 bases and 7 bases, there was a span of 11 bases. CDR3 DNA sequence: TGTGCCAGCAGCTCCACAGAGATGAATTCACCCCTCCACTTT. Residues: CASSSTEMNSPLHF.

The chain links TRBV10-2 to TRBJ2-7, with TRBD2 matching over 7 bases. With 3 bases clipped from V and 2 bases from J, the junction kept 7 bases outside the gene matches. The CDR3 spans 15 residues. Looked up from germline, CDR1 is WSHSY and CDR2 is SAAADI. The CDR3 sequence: CASSDWLAVAYEQYF. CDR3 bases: TGCGCCAGCAGTGATTGGCTAGCGGTTGCCTACGAGCAGTACTTC.

The CDR3 DNA sequence: TGTGCCAGCAGCTTAGATGCGGGTCAAGGGACGCAGTATTTT. It is translated as CASSLDAGQGTQYF. The chain has TRBV7-2 and TRBJ2-3; tentatively, D is TRBD2 (5 bases). V lost 1 base to trimming and J lost 9 bases, with 14 bases between them. The CDR3 is 14 amino acids. Germline V gene data show CDR1 as SGHTA and CDR2 as FQGNSA.

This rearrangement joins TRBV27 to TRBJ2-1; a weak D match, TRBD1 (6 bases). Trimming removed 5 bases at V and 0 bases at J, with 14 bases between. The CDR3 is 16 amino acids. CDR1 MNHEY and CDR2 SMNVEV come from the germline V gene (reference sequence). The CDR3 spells CASSVGARGSYNEQFF. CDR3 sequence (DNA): TGTGCCAGCAGTGTGGGCGCCAGGGGCTCCTACAATGAGCAGTTCTTC.

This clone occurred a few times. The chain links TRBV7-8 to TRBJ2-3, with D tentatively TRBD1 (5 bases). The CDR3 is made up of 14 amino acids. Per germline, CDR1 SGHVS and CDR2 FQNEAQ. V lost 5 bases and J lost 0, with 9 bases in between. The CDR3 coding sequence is TGTGCCAGCAGCGTTCAGGGTAGCACAGATACGCAGTATTTT. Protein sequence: CASSVQGSTDTQYF.

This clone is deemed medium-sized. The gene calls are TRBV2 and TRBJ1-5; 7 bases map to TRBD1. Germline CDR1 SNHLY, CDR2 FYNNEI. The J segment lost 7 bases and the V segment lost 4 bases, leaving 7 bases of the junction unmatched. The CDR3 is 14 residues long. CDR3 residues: CASSAQTGRQPQHF. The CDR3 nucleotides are TGTGCCAGCAGTGCCCAGACAGGGAGGCAGCCCCAGCATTTT. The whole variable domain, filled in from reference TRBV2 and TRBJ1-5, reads EPEVTQTPSHQVTQMGQEVILRCVPISNHLYFYWYRQILGQKVEFLVSFYNNEISEKSEIFDDQFSVERPDGSNFTLKIRSTKLEDSAMYFCASSAQTGRQPQHFGDGTRLSIL.

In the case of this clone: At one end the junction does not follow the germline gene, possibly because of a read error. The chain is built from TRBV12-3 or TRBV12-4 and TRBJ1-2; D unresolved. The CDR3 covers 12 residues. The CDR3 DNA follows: TGTGCCAGCAGTTTAGCGCTCGTCGCGGTTCTTTTC. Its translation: CASSLALVAVLF.

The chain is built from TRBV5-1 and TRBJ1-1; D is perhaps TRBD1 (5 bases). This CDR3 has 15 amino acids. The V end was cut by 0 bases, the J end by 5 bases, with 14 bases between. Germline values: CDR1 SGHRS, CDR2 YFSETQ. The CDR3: CASSLVGGGGTEAFF. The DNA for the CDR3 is TGCGCCAGCAGCTTGGTGGGTGGGGGAGGGACTGAAGCTTTCTTT.

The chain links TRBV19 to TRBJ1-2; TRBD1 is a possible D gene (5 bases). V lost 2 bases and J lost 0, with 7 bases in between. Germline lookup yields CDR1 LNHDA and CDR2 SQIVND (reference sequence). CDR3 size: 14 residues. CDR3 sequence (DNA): TGTGCCAGTAGTATACAACAGGCTAACTATGGCTACACCTTC. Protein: CASSIQQANYGYTF.

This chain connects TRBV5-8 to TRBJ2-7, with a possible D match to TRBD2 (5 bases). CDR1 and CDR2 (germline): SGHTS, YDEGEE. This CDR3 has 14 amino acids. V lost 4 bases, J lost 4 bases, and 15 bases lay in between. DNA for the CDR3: TGTGCCAGCAGCCGACATTCTAGAGGGTACGAGCAGTACTTC. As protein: CASSRHSRGYEQYF.

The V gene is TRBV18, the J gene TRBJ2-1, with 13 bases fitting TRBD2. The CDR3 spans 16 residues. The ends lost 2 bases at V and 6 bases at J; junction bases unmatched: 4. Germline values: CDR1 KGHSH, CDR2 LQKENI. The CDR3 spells CASSPGLAGALNEQFF. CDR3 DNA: TGTGCCAGCTCACCAGGACTAGCGGGGGCCCTCAATGAGCAGTTCTTC.

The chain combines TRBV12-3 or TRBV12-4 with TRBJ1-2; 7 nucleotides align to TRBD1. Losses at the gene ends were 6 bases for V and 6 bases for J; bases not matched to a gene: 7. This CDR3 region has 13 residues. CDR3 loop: CASSADRVHGYTF. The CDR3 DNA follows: TGTGCCAGCAGCGCCGACAGGGTCCATGGCTACACCTTC.

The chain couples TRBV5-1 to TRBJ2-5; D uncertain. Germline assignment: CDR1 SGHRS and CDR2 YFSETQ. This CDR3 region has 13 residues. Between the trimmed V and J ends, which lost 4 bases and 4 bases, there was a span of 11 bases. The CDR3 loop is CASSREVRETQYF. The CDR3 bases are TGCGCCAGCAGCCGTGAGGTGCGAGAGACCCAGTACTTC.

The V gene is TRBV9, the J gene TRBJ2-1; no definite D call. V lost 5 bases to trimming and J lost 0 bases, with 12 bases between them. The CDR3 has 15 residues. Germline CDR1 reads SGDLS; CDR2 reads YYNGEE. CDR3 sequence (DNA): TGTGCCAGCAGTGAGGCCCCGAGCTCCTACAATGAGCAGTTCTTC. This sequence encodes CASSEAPSSYNEQFF.

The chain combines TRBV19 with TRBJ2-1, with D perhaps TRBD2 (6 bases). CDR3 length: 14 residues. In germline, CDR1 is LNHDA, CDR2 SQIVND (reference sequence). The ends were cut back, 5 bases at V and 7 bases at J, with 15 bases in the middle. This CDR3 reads CASSLGTWQNEQFF. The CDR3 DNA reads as TGTGCCAGTAGTCTCGGGACTTGGCAGAATGAGCAGTTCTTC.

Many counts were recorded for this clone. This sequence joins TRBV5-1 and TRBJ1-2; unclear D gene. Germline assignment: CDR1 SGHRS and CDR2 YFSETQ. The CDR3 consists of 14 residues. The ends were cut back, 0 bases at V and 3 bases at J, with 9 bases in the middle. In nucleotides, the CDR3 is TGCGCCAGCAGCTTGGGGGCTATGGACTATGGCTACACCTTC. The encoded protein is CASSLGAMDYGYTF.

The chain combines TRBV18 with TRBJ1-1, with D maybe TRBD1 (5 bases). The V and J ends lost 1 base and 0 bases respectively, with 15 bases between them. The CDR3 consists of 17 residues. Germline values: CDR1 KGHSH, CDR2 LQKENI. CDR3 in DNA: TGTGCCAGCTCACCACGGCAGGGCCTTATTATGAACACTGAAGCTTTCTTT. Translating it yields CASSPRQGLIMNTEAFF.

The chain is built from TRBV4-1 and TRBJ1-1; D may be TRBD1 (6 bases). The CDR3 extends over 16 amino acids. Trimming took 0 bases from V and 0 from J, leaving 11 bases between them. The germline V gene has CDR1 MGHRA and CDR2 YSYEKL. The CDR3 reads CASSQEQGLLNTEAFF. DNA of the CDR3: TGCGCCAGCAGCCAAGAGCAGGGGCTCCTGAACACTGAAGCTTTCTTT.

Here the CDR3 reads CASRGGHSGNTIYF. Written as DNA, the CDR3 is TGTGCCAGCAGGGGCGGGCACTCTGGAAACACCATATATTTT. The chain joins TRBV28 to TRBJ1-3, with D uncertain. With 6 bases removed from V and 0 bases from J, the gap between germline ends came to 9 bases. Germline lookup yields CDR1 MDHEN and CDR2 SYDVKM. The CDR3 is 14 residues long.

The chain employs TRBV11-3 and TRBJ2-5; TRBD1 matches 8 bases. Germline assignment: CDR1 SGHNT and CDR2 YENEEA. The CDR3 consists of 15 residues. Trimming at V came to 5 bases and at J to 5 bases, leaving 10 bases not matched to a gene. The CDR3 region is CASSLGQGRGETQYF. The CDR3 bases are TGTGCCAGCAGCCTCGGACAGGGACGAGGGGAGACCCAGTACTTC.

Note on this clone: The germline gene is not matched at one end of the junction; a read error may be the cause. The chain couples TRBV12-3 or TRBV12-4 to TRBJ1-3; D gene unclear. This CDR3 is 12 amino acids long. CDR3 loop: CASSSPQSQLNF. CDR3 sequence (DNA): TGTGCCAGCAGTTCGCCCCAAAGTCAGTTGAATTTT.

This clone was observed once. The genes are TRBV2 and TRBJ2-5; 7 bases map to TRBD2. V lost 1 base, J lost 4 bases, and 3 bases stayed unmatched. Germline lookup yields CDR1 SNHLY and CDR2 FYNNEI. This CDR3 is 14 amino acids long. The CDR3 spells CASSEGWGGETQYF. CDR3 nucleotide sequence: TGTGCCAGCAGTGAAGGGTGGGGGGGAGAGACCCAGTACTTC.